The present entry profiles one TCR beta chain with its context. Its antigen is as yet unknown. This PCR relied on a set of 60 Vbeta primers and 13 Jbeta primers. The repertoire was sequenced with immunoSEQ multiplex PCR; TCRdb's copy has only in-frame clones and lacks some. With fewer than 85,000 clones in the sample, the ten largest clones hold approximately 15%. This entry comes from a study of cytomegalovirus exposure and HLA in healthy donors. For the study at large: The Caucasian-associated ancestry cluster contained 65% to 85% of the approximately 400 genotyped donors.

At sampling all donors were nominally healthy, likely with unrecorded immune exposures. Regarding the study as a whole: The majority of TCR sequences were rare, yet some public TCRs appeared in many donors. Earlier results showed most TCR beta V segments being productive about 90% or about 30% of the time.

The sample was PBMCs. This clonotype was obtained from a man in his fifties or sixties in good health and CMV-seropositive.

In nucleotides, the CDR3 is TGTGCCAGCAGCCTGAGGGGGGGTTCGTCGCCCGCCTACGAGCAGTACTTC. Its translation: CASSLRGGSSPAYEQYF. The chain joins TRBV7-2 to TRBJ2-7; maybe TRBD2 (7 bases). Germline loops: CDR1 SGHTA, CDR2 FQGNSA. This CDR3 comprises 17 residues. Trimming shortened V by 5 bases and J by 2 bases, and 22 bases separated the two germline ends.